The TCR beta chain under discussion was sequenced for a study of shared clonotypes between healthy human individuals. Study-wide points: Non-shared clonotypes showed lower generation probabilities than clonotypes common to all four donors. About 5% of naive CD4 clonotypes were common to a handful of donors.

Replicate PCRs from sorted subsets contained roughly 200 ng DNA, which is around 30,000 T cell genomes. The method was immunoSEQ multiplex PCR; TCRdb's version includes in-frame clones alone and lacks a portion of them. The table includes more than 2 million clones, 90% to 97% detected once. The CDR3 runs to 15 residues. V dropped 5 bases and J dropped 4 bases, with 18 bases sitting between them. Germline V gene data show CDR1 as SGHTS and CDR2 as YDEGEE. About this clone itself: The antigen is undetermined.

The sequence derives from a young man in good health. The sample comprised naive CD4+ T cells sorted from blood. Subset denoted: CD45RA+ positively selected. This chain uses TRBV5-8 with TRBJ1-1; TRBD1 is a possible D gene (5 bases). CDR3 loop: CASRAGGVLGTEAFF. For the CDR3, the DNA is TGTGCCAGCAGGGCCGGGGGGGTATTGGGCACTGAAGCTTTCTTT.